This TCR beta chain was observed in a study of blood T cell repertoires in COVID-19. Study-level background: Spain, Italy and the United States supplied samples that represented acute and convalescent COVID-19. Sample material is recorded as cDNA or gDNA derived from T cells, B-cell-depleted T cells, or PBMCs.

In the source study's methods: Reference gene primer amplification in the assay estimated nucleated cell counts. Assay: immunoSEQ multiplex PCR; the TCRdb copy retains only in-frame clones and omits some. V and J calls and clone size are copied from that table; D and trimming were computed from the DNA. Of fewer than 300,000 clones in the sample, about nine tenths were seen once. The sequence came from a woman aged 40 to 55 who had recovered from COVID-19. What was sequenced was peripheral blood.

The DNA of the CDR3 is TGCGCCAGCAGCCAGGGCCCGGTTGGAAACACCATATATTTT. Protein sequence: CASSQGPVGNTIYF. This chain joins TRBV4-1 and TRBJ1-3; no clear D. The germline gives CDR1 MGHRA, CDR2 YSYEKL. This CDR3 spans 14 amino acids. The germline V and J ends were trimmed by 3 bases and 3 bases, with 9 bases remaining between them.